The 30 T cell receptor beta chains presented below share a single source sample, sequenced in a study of Graves' ophthalmopathy and Graves' hyperthyroidism. Beta-chain TCR CDR3 regions were amplified from RNA transcripts. Second-round multiplex PCR came after first-round RT-PCR with HTBI primers. One entry per CDR3 protein, called by TCRdb with MiXCR from the multiplex PCR reads. The sample records a few hundred thousand distinct CDR3 sequences, less than 40% being singletons. The sequencing input was peripheral blood or thyroid tissue (not recorded which). The receptor source for this set is an adult man with Graves' hyperthyroidism.

This clonotype was recorded at least ten times. CDR3 sequence: CAISDFVGGQTGELFF. CDR3 DNA: TGTGCCATCAGTGACTTCGTGGGGGGGCAAACCGGGGAGCTGTTTTTT. The V call is TRBV10-3, the J call TRBJ2-2, with D maybe TRBD2 (7 bases). Germline lookup yields CDR1 ENHRY and CDR2 SYGVKD. This CDR3 contains 16 residues. V shed 3 bases and J shed 5 bases, with 16 bases lying between them.

A note on this clonotype: This sequence may be a read error, since a much larger clone differs from it by one base. V usage is TRBV11-2 and J usage is TRBJ1-2; perhaps TRBD1 as D (6 bases). The V gene's germline CDR1 is SGHAT and CDR2 FQNNGV. This CDR3 is built from 11 residues. The CDR3 nucleotides are TGTGCCAGCAGCCAGGGGAGTGGCCACACCTTC. This gives the protein CASSQGSGHTF.

This clonotype was counted ten times or more. The chain employs TRBV20-1 and TRBJ2-6; 9 nucleotides match TRBD1. Germline CDR1 reads DFQATT; CDR2 reads SNEGSKA (reference sequence). This CDR3 region has 17 residues. V lost 5 bases, J lost 4 bases, and 12 bases stayed unmatched. The CDR3 region is CSAGDREHSSGANVLTF. The CDR3 DNA follows: TGCAGTGCTGGGGACAGGGAACATAGTAGCGGGGCCAACGTCCTGACTTTC.

This clonotype was detected once. The chain combines TRBV12-3 or TRBV12-4 with TRBJ1-2; 9 bases agree with TRBD1. This CDR3 has 13 residues. V lost 4 bases to trimming and J lost 12 bases; unmatched junction nucleotides: 9. The CDR3 DNA is TGTGCCAGCAGTTGGTCCGGGACAGGGCACGACACCTTC. Translating gives CASSWSGTGHDTF.

The chain has TRBV5-1 and TRBJ1-1; 7 nucleotides align to TRBD1. After removal of 4 bases from V and 0 bases from J, the junction contained 9 bases not matched to a gene. CDR3 length: 16 residues. Germline loops: CDR1 SGHRS, CDR2 YFSETQ. CDR3 residues: CASSNDPGQLNTEAFF. The CDR3, as DNA: TGCGCCAGCAGCAATGATCCGGGACAGTTGAACACTGAAGCTTTCTTT.

The chain is built from TRBV29-1 and TRBJ1-2, with D possibly matching TRBD1 (6 bases). Deletions cut 8 bases from V and 6 bases from J, with 19 bases between. This CDR3 spans 13 amino acids. Germline V gene sequence: CDR1 SQVTM, CDR2 ANQGSEA. CDR3 nucleotides: TGCAGCAGTTTACCCAGGGGCCTAGATGGCTACACCTTC. Residues: CSSLPRGLDGYTF.

The gene calls are TRBV12-3 or TRBV12-4 and TRBJ2-7; TRBD2 might be the D (5 bases). V gave up 3 bases and J gave up 1 base, with 16 bases separating them. This CDR3 is 16 amino acids long. As DNA, the CDR3 is TGTGCCAGCAGTTTTGGCGGGCCGACCCTTTCCTACGAGCAGTACTTC. Encoded protein: CASSFGGPTLSYEQYF.

Turning to this clonotype: This may be a read error: a much more frequent sequence differs by one nucleotide. This sequence joins TRBV19 and TRBJ2-5, with D hard to call. The germline gives CDR1 LNHDA, CDR2 SQIVND (reference sequence). The CDR3 has 14 amino acids. The CDR3 sequence: CASSKRTKQETRYF. CDR3 nucleotides: TGTGCCAGTAGTAAGCGCACGAAACAAGAGACCCGGTACTTC.

Only a few counts were recorded for this clonotype. The chain combines TRBV29-1 with TRBJ2-2, with 7 bases lining up with TRBD2. The V and J ends lost 6 bases and 0 bases, in that order; junction bases with no gene match: 1. The CDR3 has 13 amino acids. Germline-derived CDR1 and CDR2 are SQVTM and ANQGSEA. CDR3 nucleotides: TGCAGCGTAGCGGGGTCGAACACCGGGGAGCTGTTTTTT. It is translated as CSVAGSNTGELFF.

This clonotype has at least ten counts. V and J are TRBV12-3 or TRBV12-4 and TRBJ2-7; no reliable D call. The CDR3 length is 13 residues. V lost 1 base and J lost 0, with 4 bases in between. Written as DNA, the CDR3 is TGTGCCAGCAGTTTAGGGGACTCCTACGAGCAGTACTTC. It yields the protein CASSLGDSYEQYF.

The rearrangement joins TRBV4-1 to TRBJ1-2, with 7 positions matching TRBD1. The CDR3 consists of 14 residues. V was clipped by 5 bases and J by 3 bases; unmatched bases: 6. The germline V gene has CDR1 MGHRA and CDR2 YSYEKL. The CDR3 region has the DNA TGCGCCAGCAGCTTTGGAGACAGGGACTATGGCTACACCTTC. It is translated as CASSFGDRDYGYTF.

This clonotype was observed at least ten times. The V gene is TRBV6-6, the J gene TRBJ1-2; D perhaps matches TRBD1 (6 bases). Germline V CDR1 and CDR2: MNHNY, SVGAGI (reference sequence). Trimming removed 4 bases from V and 4 bases from J, with 13 bases in between. CDR3 length equals 14 residues. Here the CDR3 reads CASSSLQGLYGYTF. The CDR3, as DNA: TGTGCCAGCAGTTCCTTACAGGGACTCTATGGCTACACCTTC.

V is TRBV15 and J is TRBJ2-5, with unresolved D. This CDR3 has 11 amino acids. The germline V gene encodes CDR1 LNHNV and CDR2 YYDKDF (reference sequence). V lost 9 bases and J lost 7, with 12 bases in between. Here the CDR3 DNA reads TGTGCCACTCGGAGCTTAGGGACCCAGTACTTC. Its translation: CATRSLGTQYF.

Comments on this clonotype: Given the absence of the conserved phenylalanine or tryptophan at the CDR3 end, a read error is likely. J is TRBJ1-4 and V is TRBV5-1; D is perhaps TRBD1 (5 bases). Germline CDR1 and CDR2: SGHRS and YFSETQ. Trimming pared 1 base from V and 6 bases from J, leaving 10 bases between. The CDR3 is 14 amino acids. CDR3 sequence reads: CASSLTGGDEKLFS. The CDR3 nucleotides read TGCGCCAGCAGCTTGACGGGAGGGGATGAAAAACTGTTTTCT.

The chain uses TRBV28 and TRBJ1-2; no definite D call. CDR1 is MDHEN, CDR2 SYDVKM, per germline. The CDR3 consists of 14 residues. The germline V and J ends were trimmed by 4 bases and 4 bases, with 13 bases remaining between them. The CDR3 coding sequence is TGTGCCAGCAGTTCAGGAGGAGTTGGCTATGGCTACACCTTC. Encoded protein: CASSSGGVGYGYTF.

With regard to this clonotype: The conserved final phenylalanine or tryptophan is absent from the CDR3, which likely points to a read error. This chain uses TRBV29-1 with TRBJ1-4, with D possibly matching TRBD1 (5 bases). V was clipped by 4 bases and J by 7 bases, with 13 bases between them. There are 13 residues in the CDR3. Germline loops: CDR1 SQVTM, CDR2 ANQGSEA. CDR3 sequence (DNA): TGCAGCGTTGCCCAGGGACGGAGTGAAAAACTGTTTTAT. This translates into CSVAQGRSEKLFY.

This clonotype was seen at least ten times. The V gene is TRBV5-4, the J gene TRBJ2-5; tentative D call: TRBD1 (6 bases). CDR3 length equals 14 residues. V lost 3 bases to trimming and J lost 2 bases, with 11 bases between them. Germline V gives CDR1 SGHNT, CDR2 YYREEE (reference sequence). The CDR3 DNA follows: TGTGCCAGCAGCTACAGGGCTTCTCAAGAGACCCAGTACTTC. Encoded protein: CASSYRASQETQYF.

The J gene is TRBJ2-7, the V gene TRBV5-1; D may correspond to TRBD1 or TRBD2 (5 bases each). The end of the DNA fits TRBJ2-1 better, so the J call may be wrong. The CDR3 covers 17 residues. Germline CDR1 is SGHRS and CDR2 is YFSETQ. The CDR3 is CASSLESRGPHYNEQFF. The CDR3, as DNA: TGCGCCAGCAGCTTGGAGTCGAGGGGCCCACACTACAATGAGCAGTTCTTC.

The chain couples TRBV10-1 to TRBJ2-7; 8 bases fit TRBD2. The trim removed 6 bases at V and 1 base at J, leaving 5 bases unmatched. Per germline, CDR1 WNHNN and CDR2 SYGVQD (reference sequence). There are 14 residues in the CDR3. The CDR3 bases are TGCGCCAGCAGAGCAATAGCGGGATCCTACGAGCAGTACTTC. It codes for CASRAIAGSYEQYF.

This clonotype was recorded many times. The chain employs TRBV19 and TRBJ1-1, with no clear D. Germline lookup yields CDR1 LNHDA and CDR2 SQIVND (reference sequence). The CDR3 spans 14 residues. Deletions cut 6 bases from V and 0 bases from J, with 11 bases between. This CDR3 reads CASREEGVNTEAFF. CDR3 nucleotide sequence: TGTGCCAGTAGAGAGGAAGGCGTGAACACTGAAGCTTTCTTT.

This clonotype has ten or more counts. The chain joins TRBV10-2 to TRBJ2-5; the D gene is possibly TRBD1 (6 bases). This CDR3 has 13 amino acids. Germline V gives CDR1 WSHSY, CDR2 SAAADI. Trimming left V 5 bases short and J 5 bases short, with 12 bases between. CDR3 protein: CASSLQGWETQYF. The CDR3 bases are TGCGCCAGCAGTCTACAGGGTTGGGAGACCCAGTACTTC.

This clonotype was detected ten times or more. The chain has TRBV7-8 and TRBJ2-5, with 11 bases aligning to TRBD2. With V trimmed by 9 bases and J by 4 bases, 7 bases remained unmatched. The CDR3 sequence is 14 residues long. In germline, CDR1 is SGHVS, CDR2 FQNEAQ. CDR3 sequence (DNA): TGTGCCAGTGTTAGCGGGGGGGCAGGAGAGACCCAGTACTTC. It specifies CASVSGGAGETQYF.

The rearrangement links TRBV19 to TRBJ1-5; possible D gene TRBD1, 6 bases. The V and J ends lost 0 bases and 7 bases respectively, with 13 bases between them. Germline lookup yields CDR1 LNHDA and CDR2 SQIVND (reference sequence). The CDR3 is made up of 15 amino acids. CDR3 amino acids: CASSIDGGARQPQHF. The CDR3 DNA sequence: TGTGCCAGTAGTATAGATGGGGGGGCGAGACAGCCCCAGCATTTT.

The chain is built from TRBV5-4 and TRBJ2-7; TRBD1 or TRBD2 may be the D gene (5 bases each). Judging by the DNA end, TRBJ2-1 fits better; the J call may be wrong. Germline-derived CDR1 and CDR2 are SGHNT and YYREEE (reference sequence). CDR3 length: 13 amino acids. The CDR3 loop reads CASSDRDHNEQFF. The CDR3 DNA is TGTGCCAGCAGCGACCGGGACCACAATGAGCAGTTCTTC.

The CDR3 sequence is CAISESPTAQTVANNEQFF. For the CDR3, the DNA is TGTGCCATCAGTGAGTCCCCGACAGCCCAAACCGTGGCTAACAATGAGCAGTTCTTC. The rearrangement joins TRBV10-3 to TRBJ2-1; D perhaps matches TRBD1 (5 bases). Germline lookup yields CDR1 ENHRY and CDR2 SYGVKD. V was pared by 0 bases and J by 5 bases, with 23 bases between. CDR3 length equals 19 residues.

There are many counts of this clonotype. The V gene is TRBV19, the J gene TRBJ1-1, with TRBD1 matching over 10 bases. Per the germline V gene, CDR1 is LNHDA and CDR2 is SQIVND (reference sequence). This CDR3 comprises 15 residues. J lost 3 bases, V lost 3 bases, and 4 bases had no gene match. CDR3 sequence reads: CASSIGQGGHTEAFF. CDR3 sequence (DNA): TGTGCCAGTAGTATCGGACAGGGGGGACACACTGAAGCTTTCTTT. The complete variable domain, with remaining parts taken from reference TRBV19 and TRBJ1-1, reads DGGITQSPKYLFRKEGQNVTLSCEQNLNHDAMYWYRQDPGQGLRLIYYSQIVNDFQKGDIAEGYSVSREKKESFPLTVTSAQKNPTAFYLCASSIGQGGHTEAFFGQGTRLTVV.

This clonotype was observed many times. V and J are TRBV19 and TRBJ2-7; perhaps TRBD2 as D (6 bases). In germline, CDR1 is LNHDA, CDR2 SQIVND (reference sequence). This CDR3 contains 16 residues. Deletions cut 7 bases from V and 6 bases from J, with 25 bases between. CDR3 amino acids: CASTTRAGISPLEQYF. The DNA for the CDR3 is TGTGCCAGTACCACTCGGGCGGGAATCTCCCCGCTCGAGCAGTACTTC.

This clonotype has more than one count but fewer than ten. This chain uses TRBV6-1 with TRBJ1-5; D is possibly TRBD1 (5 bases). The CDR3 has 15 residues. CDR1 is MNHNS, CDR2 SASEGT, per germline. Trimming stripped 0 bases from V and 4 bases from J, with 10 bases between. CDR3 in DNA: TGTGCCAGCAGTGAAGCGTGGGGGTGGAATCAGCCCCAGCATTTT. This translates into CASSEAWGWNQPQHF.

There are many counts of this clonotype. The V call is TRBV10-3, the J call TRBJ1-5; D ambiguous. V lost 1 base to trimming and J lost 6 bases, with 10 bases between them. CDR1 ENHRY and CDR2 SYGVKD come from the germline V gene. CDR3 length: 14 residues. The CDR3 DNA is TGTGCCATCAGTGAGTTCGGGTTGGGTCAGCCCCAGCATTTT. It translates to CAISEFGLGQPQHF.

This clonotype was detected ten times or more. The chain employs TRBV5-1 and TRBJ1-1, with 7 bases that match TRBD1. This CDR3 comprises 13 residues. The V gene's germline CDR1 is SGHRS and CDR2 YFSETQ. V lost 4 bases, J lost 2 bases, and 2 bases stayed unmatched. CDR3 protein: CASSHRGNTEAFF. The CDR3 DNA reads as TGCGCCAGCAGCCACAGGGGTAACACTGAAGCTTTCTTT.